The clone carrying this TCR beta chain was seen only a few times. What it binds is not known. The germline V gene encodes CDR1 MNHEY and CDR2 SMNVEV (reference sequence). The CDR3 sequence is 13 residues long. V lost 0 bases to trimming and J lost 3 bases, with 3 bases between them. The data were taken from a study of T cells in Graves' hyperthyroidism and ophthalmopathy. Researchers took RNA transcripts and amplified the TCR beta CDR3 regions from them. HTBI primers drove first-round RT-PCR of the TCR CDR3. TCRdb reanalysed the multiplex PCR reads using MiXCR and keeps one entry per CDR3 protein. This table has about 550,000 distinct CDR3 sequences, less than 25% appearing once. Study-level points and caveats: Blood held most thyroid clonotypes expanded above 0.001 frequency. Ophthalmopathy, as predicted by the model, came a median 6.5 months after the prediction.

Specimen: blood. The rearrangement joins TRBV27 to TRBJ1-5; D ambiguous. The TCR originated in a man younger than 35 with Graves' hyperthyroidism. CDR3 sequence reads: CASSLSVNQPQHF. The CDR3 DNA reads as TGTGCCAGCAGTTTATCAGTCAATCAGCCCCAGCATTTT.